These T cell receptor beta chains were read from a single sample in a study of blood T cell repertoires in COVID-19. The table came from immunoSEQ multiplex PCR; TCRdb's copy has only in-frame clones and leaves some out. The table lists just over 250,000 clones, about 85% of them singletons. Sequencing was done on a sample of peripheral blood. The receptor set was obtained from a man aged 55 to 69 who had recovered from COVID-19. Each CDR3 is given with its conserved first and last residue. A D gene is named only where the DNA matches it firmly. Clone size is shown for a subset of rows, as once, few, many or a class of expanded clone.

TRBV11-2	TRBJ1-3	.	.	TGTGCCAGCAGCTTGGAGGGGACTGGAAACACCATATATTTT	CASSLEGTGNTIYF
TRBV28	TRBJ1-5	.	many	TGTGCCAGCAGTCCCCCAAGAGGGCCCCAGCATTTT	CASSPPRGPQHF
TRBV5-4	TRBJ1-6	TRBD1	.	TGTGCCAGCAGCGCCCGGACAGGGGAGAATTCACCCCTCCACTTT	CASSARTGENSPLHF
TRBV5-1	TRBJ2-3	.	.	TGCGCCAGCAGCTTGGGGTCCGTCTATAGCACAGATACGCAGTATTTT	CASSLGSVYSTDTQYF
TRBV4-1	TRBJ2-5	TRBD2	.	TGCGCCAGCAGCCAAGAAATGGCTTCTAGCGGCTCACAAGAGACCCAGTACTTC	CASSQEMASSGSQETQYF
TRBV7-3	TRBJ1-6	.	.	TGTGCCAGCAGCTTAGGGAGGAATTCACCCCTCCACTTT	CASSLGRNSPLHF
TRBV7-4	TRBJ2-7	.	.	TGTGCCAGCAAAACTTCCTCCTACGAGCAGTACTTC	CASKTSSYEQYF
TRBV15	TRBJ2-3	.	.	TGTGCCACCAGCAGAGTAGAAGAACCCACAGATACGCAGTATTTT	CATSRVEEPTDTQYF
TRBV10-3	TRBJ1-6	.	.	TGTGCCATCAGTGAGTTGGGGGGTTTTGGAAATTCACCCCTCCACTTT	CAISELGGFGNSPLHF
TRBV7-2	TRBJ2-2	TRBD1	.	TGTGCCAGCAGCTTAGACGGGTTGACAGGGTCGACCGGGGAGCTGTTTTTT	CASSLDGLTGSTGELFF
TRBV19	TRBJ2-2	TRBD2	.	TGTGCCAGTAGTACCCCAAGGTTGGGTAGCGGGGCGAACACCGGGGAGCTGTTTTTT	CASSTPRLGSGANTGELFF
TRBV6-5	TRBJ1-2	.	.	TGTGCCAGCAGTTACTCACAAGGACTTGGGGGCTACACCTTC	CASSYSQGLGGYTF
TRBV27	TRBJ2-7	TRBD1	.	TGTGCCAGCAGTTTAGTGGGGACAGGGAGGGCGCAGTACTTC	CASSLVGTGRAQYF
TRBV27	TRBJ1-6	.	.	TGTGCCAGCAGCATTTCAGGGATTTCCTATAATTCACCCCTCCACTTT	CASSISGISYNSPLHF
TRBV25-1	TRBJ2-6	TRBD1	.	TGTGCCAGCAGTGAATGGGACAGGGGGGTTGGGGCCAACGTCCTGACTTTC	CASSEWDRGVGANVLTF
TRBV18	TRBJ2-5	TRBD1	.	TGTGCCAGCTCACCAAGGAGACAGGGGGCTGAGACCCAGTACTTC	CASSPRRQGAETQYF